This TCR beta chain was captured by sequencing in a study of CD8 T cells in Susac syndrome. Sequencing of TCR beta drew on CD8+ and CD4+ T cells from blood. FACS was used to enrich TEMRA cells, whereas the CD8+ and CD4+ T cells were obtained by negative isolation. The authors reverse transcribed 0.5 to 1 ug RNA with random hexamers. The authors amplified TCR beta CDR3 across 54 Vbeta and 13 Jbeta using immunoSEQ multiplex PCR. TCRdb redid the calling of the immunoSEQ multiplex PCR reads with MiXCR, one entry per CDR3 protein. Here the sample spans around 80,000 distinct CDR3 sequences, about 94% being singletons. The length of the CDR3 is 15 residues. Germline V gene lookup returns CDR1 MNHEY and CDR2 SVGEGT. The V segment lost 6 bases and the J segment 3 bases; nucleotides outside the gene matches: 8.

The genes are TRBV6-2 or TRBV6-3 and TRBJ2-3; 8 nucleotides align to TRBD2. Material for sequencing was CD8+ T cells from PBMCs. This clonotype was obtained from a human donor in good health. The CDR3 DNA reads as TGTGCCAGCAGCTTAAGCGGGAGTTGGACAGATACGCAGTATTTT. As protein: CASSLSGSWTDTQYF.